The subject of this entry is one T cell receptor beta chain. Germline CDR1 SGHKS, CDR2 YYEKEE (reference sequence). CDR3 size: 14 residues. V was pared by 4 bases and J by 4 bases, with 14 bases between. Living in about two dozen US areas, the participants were between about 18 and 90 years of age. Cohorts were determined from participant-reported clinical history. The recovered donors of Cohort 3 showed two negative PCRs, clearance, or symptom resolution. Per the authors' pipeline: Amplifying reference gene primers gave estimates of nucleated cell counts. Profiled with immunoSEQ multiplex PCR; TCRdb holds only in-frame clones, not every one. V and J calls and clone size are given by that table; D and trimming were obtained from the DNA. The table lists hundreds of thousands of clones, over 75% of them singletons. This sample stems from a study of blood T cell repertoires in COVID-19.

The chain joins TRBV5-5 to TRBJ1-2; the D is unclear. The sequenced sample was PBMCs or T cells enriched from blood (not recorded which). The sequence was obtained from a woman in her fifties or sixties who had recovered from COVID-19. CDR3: CASSGRSGIYGYTF. The CDR3 region has the DNA TGTGCCAGCAGCGGACGAAGCGGGATCTATGGCTACACCTTC.